This T cell receptor beta chain was sequenced in a study of T cell changes during pregnancy in multiple sclerosis. This clone was seen once. In germline, CDR1 is SGHTA, CDR2 FQGNSA. V dropped 4 bases and J dropped 6 bases, with 10 bases sitting between them. This CDR3 has 13 residues. Using immunoSEQ multiplex PCR, the repertoire was profiled, and TCRdb retains in-frame clones only, with some absent. The sample consists of just under 80,000 clones, about 93% of them appearing once. The material was peripheral blood, obtained in the second trimester of pregnancy. This receptor was taken from a female donor in good health, enrolled as a control in a pregnancy study. V usage is TRBV7-2 and J usage is TRBJ1-5; D is undetermined. Here the CDR3 DNA reads TGTGCCAGCAGCTCCACGGGTTTTCAGCCCCAGCATTTT. As protein: CASSSTGFQPQHF.